This T cell receptor beta chain was found in a study of beta chain features in type 1 diabetes. General study findings and limits: When cDNA is sequenced, cells with high TCR expression could be over-represented. Shorter TCRB CDR3s, moderately but significantly so, were found in Type 1 diabetes patients in all four CD4+ subsets.

This clone has only a few counts. The antigen is undetermined. Expressed TCRB transcripts were sequenced, since all the RNA that had been isolated was reverse transcribed. Measured with immunoSEQ multiplex PCR; TCRdb has only the in-frame clones, and not every one. The sample has around 130,000 clones; over 15% are singletons. Sequencing was done on a sample of central memory CD4+ T cells from blood. This clonotype was sampled from a man aged 25 to 40 with type 1 diabetes.

The CDR3 loop is CASSFISNTGELFF. In DNA form, the CDR3 reads TGTGCCAGCAGCTTCATTTCTAACACCGGGGAGCTGTTTTTT. This chain joins TRBV11-2 and TRBJ2-2, with D unresolved. The CDR3 consists of 14 residues. Trimming took off 3 bases at V and 2 bases at J, with 7 bases between the two ends. The germline V gene encodes CDR1 SGHAT and CDR2 FQNNGV.